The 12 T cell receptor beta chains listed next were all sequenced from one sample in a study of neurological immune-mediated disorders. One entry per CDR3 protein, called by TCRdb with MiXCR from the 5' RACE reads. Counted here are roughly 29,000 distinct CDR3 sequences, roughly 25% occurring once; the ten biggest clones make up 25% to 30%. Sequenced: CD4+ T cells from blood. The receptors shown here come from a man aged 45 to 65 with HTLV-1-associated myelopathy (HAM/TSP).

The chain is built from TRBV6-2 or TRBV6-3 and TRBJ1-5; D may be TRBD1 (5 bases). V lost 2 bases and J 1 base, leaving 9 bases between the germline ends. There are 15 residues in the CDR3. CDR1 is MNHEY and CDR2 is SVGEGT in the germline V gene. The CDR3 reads CASSYEGISNQPQHF. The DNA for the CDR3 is TGTGCCAGCAGTTACGAGGGGATCAGCAATCAGCCCCAGCATTTT.

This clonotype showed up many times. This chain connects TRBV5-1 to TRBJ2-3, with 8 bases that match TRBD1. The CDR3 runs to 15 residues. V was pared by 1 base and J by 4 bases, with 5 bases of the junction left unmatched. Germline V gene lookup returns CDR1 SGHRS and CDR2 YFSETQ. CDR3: CASSLQGARADTQYF. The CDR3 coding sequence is TGCGCCAGCAGCTTGCAGGGGGCGCGGGCAGATACGCAGTATTTT.

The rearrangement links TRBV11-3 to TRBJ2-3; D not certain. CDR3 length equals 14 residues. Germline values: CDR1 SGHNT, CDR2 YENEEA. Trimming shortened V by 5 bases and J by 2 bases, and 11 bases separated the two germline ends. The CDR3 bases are TGTGCCAGCAGCGCCCACCAATTCACAGATACGCAGTATTTT. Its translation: CASSAHQFTDTQYF.

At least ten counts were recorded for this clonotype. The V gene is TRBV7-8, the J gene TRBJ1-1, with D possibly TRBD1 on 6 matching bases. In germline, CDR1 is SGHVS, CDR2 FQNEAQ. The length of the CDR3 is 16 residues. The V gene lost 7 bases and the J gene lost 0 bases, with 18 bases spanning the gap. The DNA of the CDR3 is TGTGCCAGCACCCTACTCGGGGCAGGGGTGAACACTGAAGCTTTCTTT. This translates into CASTLLGAGVNTEAFF.

CDR3 sequence: CASSLQGYEQYF. CDR3 DNA: TGTGCCAGCAGTTTACAGGGTTACGAGCAGTACTTC. The rearrangement joins TRBV12-3 or TRBV12-4 to TRBJ2-7, with TRBD1 as a possible D gene (5 bases). This CDR3 is 12 amino acids long. V was pared by 2 bases and J by 4 bases, with 6 bases between.

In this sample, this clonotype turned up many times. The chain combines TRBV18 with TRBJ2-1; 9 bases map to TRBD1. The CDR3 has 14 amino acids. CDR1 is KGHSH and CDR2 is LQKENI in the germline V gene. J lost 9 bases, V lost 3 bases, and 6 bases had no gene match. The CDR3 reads CASSPRQGVVEQFF. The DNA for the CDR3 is TGTGCCAGCTCACCGCGACAGGGGGTGGTTGAGCAGTTCTTC.

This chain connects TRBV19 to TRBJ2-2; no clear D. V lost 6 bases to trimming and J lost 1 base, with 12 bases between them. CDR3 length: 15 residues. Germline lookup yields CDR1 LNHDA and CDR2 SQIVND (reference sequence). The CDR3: CASSRLRGNTGELFF. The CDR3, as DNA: TGTGCCAGTAGCCGCCTACGCGGGAACACCGGGGAGCTGTTTTTT.

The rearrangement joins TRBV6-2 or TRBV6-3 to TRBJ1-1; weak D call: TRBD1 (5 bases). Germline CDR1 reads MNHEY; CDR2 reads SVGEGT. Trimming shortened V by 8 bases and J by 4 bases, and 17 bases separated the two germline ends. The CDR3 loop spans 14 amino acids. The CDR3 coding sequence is TGTGCCAGCGATAACGGGGGGTCAGGCACTGAAGCTTTCTTT. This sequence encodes CASDNGGSGTEAFF.

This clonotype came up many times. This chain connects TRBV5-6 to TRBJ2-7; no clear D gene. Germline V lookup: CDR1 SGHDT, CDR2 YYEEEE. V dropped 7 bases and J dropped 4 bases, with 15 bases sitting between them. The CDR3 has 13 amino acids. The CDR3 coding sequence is TGTGCCAGCTGCGTAGGATCGGCGTACGAGCAGTACTTC. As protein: CASCVGSAYEQYF.

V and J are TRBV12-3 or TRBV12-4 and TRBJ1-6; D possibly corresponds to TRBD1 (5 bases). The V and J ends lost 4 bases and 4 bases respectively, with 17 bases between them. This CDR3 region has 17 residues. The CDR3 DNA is TGTGCCAGCAGTTCATCACTAAGACAGACTTATAATTCACCCCTCCACTTT. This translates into CASSSSLRQTYNSPLHF.

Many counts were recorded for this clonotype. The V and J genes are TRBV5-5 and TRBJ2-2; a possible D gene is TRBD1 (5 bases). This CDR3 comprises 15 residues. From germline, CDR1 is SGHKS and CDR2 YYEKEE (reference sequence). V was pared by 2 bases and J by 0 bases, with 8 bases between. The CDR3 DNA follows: TGTGCCAGCAGCTTACAGGTCGCGAACACCGGGGAGCTGTTTTTT. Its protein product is CASSLQVANTGELFF.

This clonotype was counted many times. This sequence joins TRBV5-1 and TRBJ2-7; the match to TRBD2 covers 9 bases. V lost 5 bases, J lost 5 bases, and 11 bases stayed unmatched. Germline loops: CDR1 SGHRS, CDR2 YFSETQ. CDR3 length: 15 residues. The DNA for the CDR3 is TGCGCCAGCAGGATAAATAGCGGGAGCAGCGACGAGCAGTACTTC. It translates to CASRINSGSSDEQYF.